This T cell receptor beta chain was identified during a study of T-cell reconstitution after alpha-beta-depleted transplantation in children. This sample's TCRbeta library carried unique molecular identifier barcodes. TCRdb reanalysed the PCR reads using MiXCR and keeps one entry per CDR3 protein. The sample has some 600,000 distinct CDR3 sequences, 13% seen once; the top ten hold over 2%. Overall study results and limits: T-cell counts and diversity were attributed mostly to newly produced T cells one year after transplant. Recipient T cells and thymic progenitors that survived gave rise to the high TCRbeta diversity observed at day 60 in some patients. At around two months after transplant, the alpha-beta T cells were reportedly derived from several hundred expanded clones that came from non-depleted graft cells.

From germline, CDR1 is MDHEN and CDR2 SYDVKM. This CDR3 has 13 residues. V lost 6 bases and J lost 2, with 10 bases in between. This clonotype was counted a few times. What it binds is not known. The TCR sequence derives from a male patient younger than 18 who had a stem cell transplant for acute myeloid leukemia, so the T cells may come from the graft donor. The sequencing used PBMCs, mostly from graft donor cells, collected 360 days after TCRalphabeta/CD19-depleted stem cell transplant. The V gene is TRBV28, the J gene TRBJ2-5; possibly TRBD1 for D (6 bases). CDR3 region: CASRRTEQETQYF. For the CDR3, the DNA is TGTGCCAGCAGGAGGACAGAACAAGAGACCCAGTACTTC.